The 26 T cell receptor beta chains below were found in one sample sequenced in a study of blood T cell repertoires in COVID-19. Clones were sequenced by immunoSEQ multiplex PCR, and TCRdb holds only the in-frame ones, with some missing. The sample lists roughly 270,000 clones; 85% were seen once. The material sequenced was PBMCs or T cells enriched from blood (not recorded which). These receptors originate from a woman aged 45-60 years who had recovered from COVID-19.

The gene calls are TRBV6-5 and TRBJ2-7, with 7 bases that match TRBD1. The V and J ends lost 6 bases and 0 bases, in that order; junction bases with no gene match: 8. CDR1 and CDR2 (germline): MNHEY, SVGAGI. The CDR3 covers 15 residues. Here the CDR3 DNA reads TGTGCCAGCAGAAGGGACAGCGCCAGCTCCTACGAGCAGTACTTC. It yields the protein CASRRDSASSYEQYF.

CDR3 region: CSTLIRSYGYTF. In DNA, the CDR3 is TGCAGCACCCTAATCCGTTCCTATGGCTACACCTTC. The V and J genes are TRBV29-1 and TRBJ1-2; D remains ambiguous. This CDR3 has 12 amino acids. V dropped 8 bases and J dropped 4 bases, with 14 bases sitting between them. CDR1 is SQVTM, CDR2 ANQGSEA, per germline.

This rearrangement joins TRBV7-9 to TRBJ1-1; TRBD1 might be the D (6 bases). Germline loops: CDR1 SEHNR, CDR2 FQNEAQ (reference sequence). Trimming took off 5 bases at V and 1 base at J, with 8 bases between the two ends. This CDR3 has 13 residues. Here the CDR3 DNA reads TGTGCCAGCAGCAGACAGGAGAACACTGAAGCTTTCTTT. Amino acids: CASSRQENTEAFF.

The CDR3 sequence: CASIQTGGTEAFF. The CDR3, as DNA: TGTGCCAGTATCCAGACTGGAGGCACTGAAGCTTTCTTT. The chain joins TRBV19 to TRBJ1-1; D not resolved. V was trimmed by 7 bases and J by 4 bases, leaving 13 bases between them. There are 13 residues in the CDR3. CDR1 is LNHDA, CDR2 SQIVND, per germline (reference sequence).

V gene TRBV4-3 combines with J gene TRBJ2-7, with 9 bases fitting TRBD2. V shed 2 bases and J 3 bases; nucleotides not matched to a gene: 8. CDR1 LGHNA and CDR2 YSLEER come from the germline V gene. The CDR3 sequence is 16 residues long. The CDR3 nucleotides are TGCGCCAGCAGCCAAACCCTGGGTAGCGGGAGCTACGAGCAGTACTTC. Its translation is CASSQTLGSGSYEQYF.

In nucleotides, the CDR3 is TGTGCCTGGAGCTTCGGGACAAACTATGGCTACACCTTC. Its translation: CAWSFGTNYGYTF. The chain has TRBV30 and TRBJ1-2; maybe TRBD1 (6 bases). This CDR3 has 13 amino acids. Germline values: CDR1 GTSNPN, CDR2 SVGIG (reference sequence). V was shortened by 3 bases and J by 2 bases, with 10 bases between the two germline ends.

V and J are TRBV5-1 and TRBJ1-1, with D uncertain. V lost 0 bases to trimming and J lost 5 bases, with 14 bases between them. Germline V gives CDR1 SGHRS, CDR2 YFSETQ. The CDR3 is made up of 15 amino acids. The CDR3 sequence is CASSLDRTTGTEAFF. The DNA of the CDR3 is TGCGCCAGCAGCTTGGACCGCACCACGGGGACTGAAGCTTTCTTT.

The rearrangement uses TRBV6-2 or TRBV6-3 and TRBJ1-4; TRBD1 matches 9 bases. The germline V gene encodes CDR1 MNHEY and CDR2 SVGEGT. V shed 6 bases, J shed 5 bases, and the junction held 4 bases outside the gene matches. The CDR3 has 14 residues. The CDR3 region is CASSPGTGNEKLFF. The CDR3 nucleotides read TGTGCCAGCAGCCCCGGGACAGGGAATGAAAAACTGTTTTTT.

This rearrangement joins TRBV5-8 to TRBJ2-7; 8 bases are shared with TRBD2. The CDR3 has 15 residues. Germline CDR1 and CDR2: SGHTS and YDEGEE. J lost 2 bases, V lost 1 base, and 5 bases had no gene match. CDR3 nucleotides: TGTGCCAGCAGCTTGTGGGTAGCGGGGCCCTACGAGCAGTACTTC. This gives the protein CASSLWVAGPYEQYF.

The chain has TRBV7-3 and TRBJ2-7, with 9 bases aligning to TRBD2. V trimming: 5 bases; J trimming: 5 bases; junction bases outside the gene matches: 7. CDR1 is SGHTA and CDR2 is FQGTGA in the germline V gene. The CDR3 length is 14 residues. The chain's CDR3 is CASSQAGGPNEQYF. CDR3 nucleotides: TGTGCCAGCAGCCAGGCGGGGGGGCCGAACGAGCAGTACTTC.

V is TRBV19 and J is TRBJ1-4, with 9 bases that match TRBD1. Germline CDR1 and CDR2: LNHDA and SQIVND (reference sequence). V shed 4 bases and J 7 bases; nucleotides not matched to a gene: 7. The CDR3 sequence is 15 residues long. The CDR3 spells CASSNGGTGSEKLFF. The CDR3 bases are TGTGCCAGTAGTAATGGGGGGACAGGGTCTGAAAAACTGTTTTTT.

V and J are TRBV3-1 (or the pseudogene TRBV3-2) and TRBJ2-1; 14 bases agree with TRBD2. Germline loops: CDR1 LGHDT, CDR2 YNNKEL (reference sequence). J was trimmed by 7 bases and V by 1 base; bases with no gene match: 3. The CDR3 contains 16 residues. The CDR3: CASSQGLAGGQNEQFF. In DNA form, the CDR3 reads TGTGCCAGCAGCCAAGGACTAGCGGGGGGGCAAAATGAGCAGTTCTTC.

The chain links TRBV5-1 to TRBJ1-5; possible D gene TRBD1, 5 bases. Trimming removed 1 base at V and 5 bases at J, with 10 bases between. CDR3 size: 14 residues. Per germline, CDR1 SGHRS and CDR2 YFSETQ. CDR3 region: CASSLQGGDQPQHF. The CDR3 coding sequence is TGCGCCAGCAGCTTGCAGGGAGGTGATCAGCCCCAGCATTTT.

The chain carries TRBV5-1 and TRBJ2-5; a weak D match, TRBD1 (6 bases). Germline CDR1 SGHRS, CDR2 YFSETQ. This CDR3 has 14 residues. V lost 6 bases, J lost 5 bases, and 17 bases lay in between. The CDR3 sequence is CASTPQGRSETQYF. The CDR3 coding sequence is TGCGCCAGCACCCCTCAGGGGCGAAGTGAGACCCAGTACTTC.

This chain joins TRBV5-1 and TRBJ2-7, with a weak D call TRBD2 (5 bases). The length of the CDR3 is 13 residues. Germline assignment: CDR1 SGHRS and CDR2 YFSETQ. Trimming removed 7 bases at V and 6 bases at J, with 17 bases between. The CDR3 protein is CASAHAGGVEQYF. As DNA, the CDR3 is TGCGCCAGCGCCCATGCGGGTGGGGTCGAGCAGTACTTC.

The chain links TRBV6-1 to TRBJ2-1; D not resolved. V lost 1 base, J lost 5 bases, and 9 bases lay in between. Germline values: CDR1 MNHNS, CDR2 SASEGT. The CDR3 spans 14 residues. The CDR3 nucleotides read TGTGCCAGCAGTGAAGTGAGAACGAACAATGAGCAGTTCTTC. Amino acid sequence: CASSEVRTNNEQFF.

The chain is built from TRBV27 and TRBJ2-2; D remains unclear. This CDR3 has 13 residues. The germline V and J ends were trimmed by 1 base and 6 bases, with 6 bases remaining between them. Germline V CDR1 and CDR2: MNHEY, SMNVEV (reference sequence). CDR3 region: CASSLWAAGELFF. The CDR3 DNA reads as TGTGCCAGCAGTTTATGGGCTGCCGGGGAGCTGTTTTTT.

V is TRBV11-2 and J is TRBJ1-4; TRBD1 matches 7 bases. This CDR3 is built from 17 residues. V shed 5 bases, J shed 4 bases, and the junction held 13 bases outside the gene matches. CDR1 is SGHAT and CDR2 is FQNNGV in the germline V gene. This CDR3 reads CASSPKGTANFNEKLFF. Written as DNA, the CDR3 is TGTGCCAGCAGCCCCAAGGGGACAGCAAATTTTAATGAAAAACTGTTTTTT.

V gene TRBV27 combines with J gene TRBJ2-7; TRBD2 is a possible D gene (6 bases). This CDR3 contains 15 residues. V was trimmed by 5 bases and J by 1 base, leaving 15 bases between them. Germline V gene sequence: CDR1 MNHEY, CDR2 SMNVEV (reference sequence). The CDR3 loop is CASSPSRDWSYEQYF. The CDR3 nucleotides read TGTGCCAGCAGTCCCAGCCGGGACTGGTCCTACGAGCAGTACTTC.

The chain has TRBV3-1 (or the pseudogene TRBV3-2) and TRBJ1-4, with D possibly being TRBD1 (5 bases). The V end was cut by 4 bases, the J end by 8 bases, with 14 bases between. CDR3 size: 14 residues. From germline, CDR1 is LGHDT and CDR2 YNNKEL (reference sequence). Here the CDR3 DNA reads TGTGCCAGCAGCCGCGGCGCGGGGGGAGAAAAACTGTTTTTT. Amino acids: CASSRGAGGEKLFF.

The chain is built from TRBV4-3 and TRBJ2-1, with 11 bases that match TRBD2. CDR3 size: 17 residues. Germline CDR1 and CDR2: LGHNA and YSLEER. The V gene end was trimmed by 4 bases and the J gene end by 7 bases; junction bases not matched to a gene: 12. CDR3 protein: CASSPGGSGRVWNEQFF. In nucleotides, the CDR3 is TGCGCCAGCAGCCCGGGGGGTAGCGGGAGGGTGTGGAATGAGCAGTTCTTC.

To note about this clone: Within the sample, other DNA sequences also encode this same CDR3. The chain is built from TRBV2 and TRBJ2-1; 12 bases line up with TRBD2. The CDR3 spans 15 residues. The V segment lost 6 bases and the J segment 4 bases; nucleotides outside the gene matches: 4. CDR1 is SNHLY and CDR2 is FYNNEI in the germline V gene. The CDR3 nucleotides read TGTGCCAGCAGGGCCGGGACTAGCGGGTACAATGAGCAGTTCTTC. This gives the protein CASRAGTSGYNEQFF.

This chain joins TRBV18 and TRBJ2-2, with D possibly TRBD1 on 6 matching bases. V lost 2 bases and J lost 1, with 8 bases in between. Germline CDR1 and CDR2: KGHSH and LQKENI. The CDR3 consists of 15 residues. CDR3 sequence reads: CASSPRGQNTGELFF. CDR3 nucleotide sequence: TGTGCCAGCTCACCAAGGGGACAGAACACCGGGGAGCTGTTTTTT.

The chain links TRBV4-1 to TRBJ1-1, with TRBD1 matching 8 bases. The trim removed 1 base at V and 1 base at J, leaving 2 bases unmatched. Germline lookup yields CDR1 MGHRA and CDR2 YSYEKL. This CDR3 is built from 15 residues. The CDR3 nucleotides read TGCGCCAGCAGCCAAGCCGGGACAGGGAACACTGAAGCTTTCTTT. Translation gives CASSQAGTGNTEAFF.

This chain links TRBV19 with TRBJ1-5; 8 positions match TRBD1. Trimming removed 4 bases from V and 8 bases from J; junction bases left unmatched: 7. Germline CDR1 reads LNHDA; CDR2 reads SQIVND (reference sequence). The CDR3 has 14 amino acids. CDR3 nucleotide sequence: TGTGCCAGTAGTAAGGGACAGGAAAGGGAGCCCCAGCATTTT. Encoded protein: CASSKGQEREPQHF.

The chain couples TRBV15 to TRBJ1-5, with 10 nucleotides matching TRBD1. The CDR3 runs to 17 residues. The germline CDR1 and CDR2 sequences are LNHNV and YYDKDF (reference sequence). V lost 1 base and J lost 5; bases outside the gene matches: 8. The CDR3 loop reads CATSRVGQGMMDQPQHF. CDR3 DNA sequence: TGTGCCACCAGCAGAGTGGGACAGGGGATGATGGATCAGCCCCAGCATTTT.